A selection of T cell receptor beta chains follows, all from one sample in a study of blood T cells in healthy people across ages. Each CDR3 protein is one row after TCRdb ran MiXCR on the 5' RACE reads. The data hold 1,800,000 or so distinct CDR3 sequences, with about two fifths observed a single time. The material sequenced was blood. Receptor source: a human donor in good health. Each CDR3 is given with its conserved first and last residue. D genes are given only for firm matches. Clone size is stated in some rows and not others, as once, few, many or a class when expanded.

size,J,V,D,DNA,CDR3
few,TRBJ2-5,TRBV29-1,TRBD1,TGCAGCGTTGGCACTGGGGGACAGGCGGAGACCCAGTACTTC,CSVGTGGQAETQYF
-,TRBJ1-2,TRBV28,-,TGTGCCAGCAGTTCCCAAGAATTAACACGAAACCCCTATGGCTACACCTTC,CASSSQELTRNPYGYTF
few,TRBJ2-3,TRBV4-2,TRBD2,TGTGCCAGCAGCCATCAACACAGCGGGGGGGGCACAGATACGCAGTATTTT,CASSHQHSGGGTDTQYF
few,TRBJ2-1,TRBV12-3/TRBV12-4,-,TGTGCCAGCAGCACCGGGAGAACCAATGAGCAGTTCTTC,CASSTGRTNEQFF
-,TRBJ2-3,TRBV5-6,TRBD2,TGTGCCAGCAGCTCCCAGCCTCTGGGCCTAGCGGGGGCCACAGATACGCAGTATTTT,CASSSQPLGLAGATDTQYF
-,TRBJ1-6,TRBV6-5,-,TGTGCCAGCAGTCCCCGGAGCCTCTATAATTCACCCCTCCACTTT,CASSPRSLYNSPLHF
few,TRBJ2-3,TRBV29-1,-,TGCAGCGTTAACGACGGTACAGATACGCAGTATTTT,CSVNDGTDTQYF
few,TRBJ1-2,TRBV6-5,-,TGTGCCAGCACCACCCGTCGGGACCCGGGGAGTGGCTACACCTTC,CASTTRRDPGSGYTF
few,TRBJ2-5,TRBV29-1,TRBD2,TGCAGCGTCGGAGGGTTAGCGGGGACAAAAGAGACCCAGTACTTC,CSVGGLAGTKETQYF
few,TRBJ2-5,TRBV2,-,TGTGCCAGCATCCCCAGGGCAGGGGAGCAGTACTTC,CASIPRAGEQYF
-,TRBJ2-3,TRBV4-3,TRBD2,TGCGCCAGCAGCCAAGGACTAGCGGGAGATACGCAGTATTTT,CASSQGLAGDTQYF
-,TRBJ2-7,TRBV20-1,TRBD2,TGCAGTGCTAGAGATGGTGAGGGAGGGGCCTACGAGCAGTACTTC,CSARDGEGGAYEQYF
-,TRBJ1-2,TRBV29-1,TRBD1,TGCAGCGTTGAAGACAGGGACAGGGGTGGCTACACCTTC,CSVEDRDRGGYTF
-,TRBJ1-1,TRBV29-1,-,TGCAGCGTTGTCCGTCTGGGCCCATACACTGAAGCTTTCTTT,CSVVRLGPYTEAFF
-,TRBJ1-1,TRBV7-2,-,TGTGCCAGCAGCTTATTAGGCAGCGGGAACACTGAAGCTTTCTTT,CASSLLGSGNTEAFF
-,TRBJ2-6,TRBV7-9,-,TGTGCCAGCAGCCCGGGGGTGGTTTTGGACGTCCTGACTTTC,CASSPGVVLDVLTF
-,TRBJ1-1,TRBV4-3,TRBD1,TGCGCCAGCAGCCAAGATACAGGGGGCTACGGATTAGGAGCTTTCTTT,CASSQDTGGYGLGAFF
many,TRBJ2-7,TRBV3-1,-,TGTGCCAGCAGCCAAAATATTATCGAGCAGTACTTC,CASSQNIIEQYF
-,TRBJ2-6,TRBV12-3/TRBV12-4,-,TGTGCCAGCAGTTTAGGGGGGCTGAAGGGGGCCAACGTCCTGACTTTC,CASSLGGLKGANVLTF
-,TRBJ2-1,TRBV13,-,TGTGCCAGCAGCTCGACCCTGGACAGATCTTACAATGAGCAGTTCTTC,CASSSTLDRSYNEQFF
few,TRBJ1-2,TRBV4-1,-,TGCGCCAGCAGCCAAGTTGTGATGGGTAACTATGGCTACACCTTC,CASSQVVMGNYGYTF
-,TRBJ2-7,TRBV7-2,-,TGTGCCAGCAGCCGATCGACCAGGAGCTCCTACGAGCAGTACTTC,CASSRSTRSSYEQYF
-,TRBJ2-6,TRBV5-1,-,TGCGCCAGCACGCCATCGGAGGCCAACGTCCTGACTTTC,CASTPSEANVLTF
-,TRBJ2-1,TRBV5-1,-,TGCGCCAGCAGCTTGGCTTTGTATGATGAGCAGTTCTTC,CASSLALYDEQFF
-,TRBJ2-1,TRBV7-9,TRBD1,TGTGCCAGCAGCCCCGGGACAGGGGGACGGACTAGCTATAATGAGCAGTTCTTC,CASSPGTGGRTSYNEQFF
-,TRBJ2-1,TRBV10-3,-,TGTGCCATCAGTACGACAGTTAGCTCCTACAATGAGCAGTTCTTC,CAISTTVSSYNEQFF
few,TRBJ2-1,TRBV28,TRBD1,TGTGCCAGCATACCGGGACAGGGGAGCTACAATGAGCAGTTCTTC,CASIPGQGSYNEQFF
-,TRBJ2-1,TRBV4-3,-,TGCGCCAGCAGCCAAGAATCCTATTACAATGAGCAGTTCTTC,CASSQESYYNEQFF
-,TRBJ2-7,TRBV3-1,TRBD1,TGTGCCAGCAGCCAACCGGGACAGGTTCCCTACGAGCAGTACTTC,CASSQPGQVPYEQYF
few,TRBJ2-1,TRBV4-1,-,TGCGCCAGCAGCCAAGAACTTGGAGAGCAGTTCTTC,CASSQELGEQFF
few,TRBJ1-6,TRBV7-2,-,TGTGCCAGCAGCCGCGAAGAGGGGACCAATTCACCCCTCCACTTT,CASSREEGTNSPLHF